Listed below are T cell receptor beta chains from one sample, sequenced in a study of CD8 T cells in ankylosing spondylitis. TCRdb re-analysed the 5' RACE reads in MiXCR, keeping a single row per CDR3 protein. The sample carries hundreds of thousands of distinct CDR3 sequences, 26% recorded once. Sequenced material: blood, either unsorted or a sorted T cell fraction (not recorded which). The receptors stem from a male donor with ankylosing spondylitis. CDR3s include the opening cysteine and the closing phenylalanine or tryptophan. Each record gives: V gene, clone size, D gene, J gene, CDR3 length, CDR3 protein, CDR3 DNA. D genes are given only for firm matches. The size field is filled for only some rows; it gives once, few, many or a size class.

>TRBV7-9|few|.|TRBJ2-3|16
CASSYYGGGTTDTQYF
TGTGCCAGCAGTTATTATGGCGGGGGCACCACAGATACGCAGTATTTT
>TRBV5-1|many|.|TRBJ1-5|13
CASSFGENQPQHF
TGCGCCAGCAGCTTTGGGGAGAATCAGCCCCAGCATTTT
>TRBV5-5|.|TRBD2|TRBJ2-5|16
CASSFLLAGGRETQYF
TGTGCCAGCAGCTTCTTACTAGCGGGAGGGCGCGAGACCCAGTACTTC
>TRBV20-1|few|TRBD2|TRBJ2-3|15
CSARNSGSPSDTQYF
TGCAGTGCTAGAAATAGCGGGAGTCCCTCAGATACGCAGTATTTT
>TRBV29-1|.|.|TRBJ1-2|12
CSVELGFYGYTF
TGCAGCGTTGAACTGGGTTTCTATGGCTACACCTTC
>TRBV5-1|few|TRBD1|TRBJ2-6|18
CASSLADRGRSGANVLTF
TGCGCCAGCAGCTTGGCGGACAGGGGTCGCTCTGGGGCCAACGTCCTGACTTTC
>TRBV3-1|.|TRBD1|TRBJ1-2|14
CASSHRTGDYGYTF
TGTGCCAGCAGCCACCGGACAGGGGACTATGGCTACACCTTC
>TRBV12-3/TRBV12-4|once|.|TRBJ1-4|13
CARSSIPNEKLFF
TGTGCCAGAAGTTCTATCCCCAATGAAAAACTGTTTTTT
>TRBV5-1|few|.|TRBJ1-5|16
CASSPGTTYSNQPQHF
TGCGCCAGCAGCCCCGGGACAACTTATAGCAATCAGCCCCAGCATTTT
>TRBV10-1|.|TRBD2|TRBJ2-7|12
CASSSGVYEQYF
TGCGCCAGCAGTAGCGGGGTCTACGAGCAGTACTTC
>TRBV15|.|.|TRBJ2-7|15
CATSRDFGLGYEQYF
TGTGCCACCAGCAGAGATTTCGGGCTGGGCTACGAGCAGTACTTC
>TRBV20-1|few|.|TRBJ2-3|14
CSAQVGTSRDTQYF
TGCAGTGCCCAAGTTGGGACCTCGAGGGATACGCAGTATTTT
>TRBV20-1|.|.|TRBJ2-7|10
CSARGHEQYF
TGCAGTGCTAGAGGACACGAGCAGTACTTC
>TRBV7-9|few|.|TRBJ2-3|17
CASSPPQRERGTDTQYF
TGTGCCAGCAGCCCCCCTCAACGGGAGAGGGGCACAGATACGCAGTATTTT
>TRBV4-2|.|TRBD1|TRBJ1-1|15
CASSQDPNRGAEAFF
TGTGCCAGCAGCCAAGACCCCAACAGGGGCGCTGAAGCTTTCTTT
>TRBV5-1|few|.|TRBJ2-1|14
CASSPDRDWRGQFF
TGCGCCAGCAGCCCAGACAGGGACTGGCGGGGGCAGTTCTTC
>TRBV20-1|few|.|TRBJ2-2|13
CSASGRYTGELFF
TGCAGTGCTAGCGGGAGATACACCGGGGAGCTGTTTTTT
>TRBV29-1|few|.|TRBJ2-6|14
CSVDRSPGANVLTF
TGCAGCGTTGATAGGAGTCCTGGGGCCAACGTCCTGACTTTC
>TRBV10-3|.|.|TRBJ1-2|13
CAISGGTSYGYTF
TGTGCCATCAGTGGGGGGACATCCTATGGCTACACCTTC
>TRBV5-1|few|TRBD1|TRBJ1-1|16
CASSQSGGGGDTEAFF
TGCGCCAGCAGCCAGTCAGGGGGCGGAGGGGACACTGAAGCTTTCTTT
>TRBV19|few|.|TRBJ1-5|14
CASSGRASNQPQHF
TGTGCCAGTAGCGGCAGGGCAAGCAATCAGCCCCAGCATTTT
>TRBV12-3/TRBV12-4|few|.|TRBJ1-1|14
CASSFDRQNTEAFF
TGTGCCAGCAGTTTCGACAGACAGAACACTGAAGCTTTCTTT
>TRBV20-1|few|.|TRBJ2-7|13
CSAHLGIVHEQYF
TGCAGTGCTCATCTGGGGATAGTCCACGAGCAGTACTTC
>TRBV6-5|many|TRBD1|TRBJ2-2|15
CASSSGTGNTGELFF
TGTGCCAGCAGTTCGGGGACAGGAAACACCGGGGAGCTGTTTTTT
>TRBV20-1|.|TRBD2|TRBJ2-7|17
CSASLWQPGLDHYEQYF
TGCAGTGCTAGTTTGTGGCAGCCGGGACTAGATCACTACGAGCAGTACTTC
>TRBV5-1|few|.|TRBJ1-1|13
CASSPMLVTEAFF
TGCGCCAGCAGCCCGATGTTAGTCACTGAAGCTTTCTTT
>TRBV24-1|few|TRBD1|TRBJ2-5|13
CATNDRGHETQYF
TGTGCCACCAATGACAGGGGGCATGAGACCCAGTACTTC
>TRBV20-1|.|.|TRBJ2-5|12
CSAMATQETQYF
TGCAGTGCTATGGCTACCCAAGAGACCCAGTACTTC
>TRBV29-1|.|TRBD2|TRBJ2-3|13
CSVGAGITDTQYF
TGCAGCGTTGGAGCGGGGATAACAGATACGCAGTATTTT
>TRBV7-9|.|.|TRBJ2-3|13
CASSLYGSYTQYF
TGTGCCAGCAGCTTATACGGAAGTTATACGCAGTATTTT
>TRBV7-9|.|TRBD2|TRBJ2-7|14
CASSSSGSFGEQYF
TGTGCCAGCAGCTCTAGCGGGAGTTTTGGCGAGCAGTACTTC
>TRBV3-1|.|.|TRBJ2-3|19
CASSQGLATTATSTDTQYF
TGTGCCAGCAGCCAAGGTTTAGCCACGACGGCAACTAGCACAGATACGCAGTATTTT
>TRBV20-1|.|.|TRBJ2-7|14
CSAPRDGTYYEQYF
TGCAGTGCGCCTCGGGACGGGACTTACTACGAGCAGTACTTC
>TRBV7-9|.|.|TRBJ2-2|15
CASSSAGGNTGELFF
TGTGCCAGCAGCTCCGCCGGGGGAAACACCGGGGAGCTGTTTTTT
>TRBV5-1|few|TRBD1|TRBJ1-1|15
CASSSRTGRETEAFF
TGCGCCAGCAGCTCTCGGACAGGGCGTGAGACTGAAGCTTTCTTT
>TRBV2|.|.|TRBJ2-5|15
CASTSNPAPVETQYF
TGTGCCAGCACGTCCAATCCGGCCCCGGTAGAGACCCAGTACTTC
>TRBV6-1|.|.|TRBJ2-3|15
CASGKTVAGTDTQYF
TGTGCCAGCGGGAAAACAGTGGCGGGCACAGATACGCAGTATTTT
>TRBV11-2|.|TRBD1|TRBJ2-3|15
CASSLTGQGGDTQYF
TGTGCCAGCAGCTTAACGGGACAGGGCGGAGATACGCAGTATTTT
>TRBV12-3/TRBV12-4|.|TRBD1|TRBJ1-2|14
CASSLVTGGGGYTF
TGTGCCAGCAGTTTGGTTACAGGGGGCGGTGGCTACACCTTC
>TRBV20-1|few|TRBD2|TRBJ2-3|17
CSARTSGRAITGSTQYF
TGCAGTGCTAGGACTAGCGGGAGGGCAATCACCGGTAGTACGCAGTATTTT
>TRBV20-1|.|.|TRBJ2-3|18
CSAGYSTAGRDSTDTQYF
TGCAGTGCCGGATATTCCACAGCGGGCCGAGATAGCACAGATACGCAGTATTTT
>TRBV6-1|.|.|TRBJ1-2|16
CASSEVSQGTNYGYTF
TGTGCCAGCAGTGAAGTGTCCCAGGGGACTAACTATGGCTACACCTTC
>TRBV20-1|.|TRBD1|TRBJ1-2|12
CSASGTDYGYTF
TGCAGTGCATCGGGGACAGACTATGGCTACACCTTC
>TRBV5-1|few|.|TRBJ2-3|14
CASSPGRSTDTQYF
TGCGCCAGCAGCCCTGGACGGAGCACAGATACGCAGTATTTT
>TRBV6-6|.|TRBD2|TRBJ2-7|13
CASRETSTYEQYF
TGTGCCAGCAGGGAGACTAGCACCTACGAGCAGTACTTC